Below, 23 T cell receptor beta chains from the same sample are listed, as sequenced in a study of OX40 agonist ivuxolimab in advanced cancers. The method was immunoSEQ multiplex PCR; TCRdb's version includes in-frame clones alone and lacks a portion of them. The sample shows roughly 15,000 clones, around 80% of them seen only once. Sequencing used CD4+ or CD8+ T cells sorted from blood, obtained in a trial of the OX40 agonist ivuxolimab. Every receptor here comes from an adult with an advanced solid tumor such as melanoma, head and neck, liver or kidney cancer.

The chain combines TRBV5-1 with TRBJ2-6; TRBD2 matches 9 bases. Germline V lookup: CDR1 SGHRS, CDR2 YFSETQ. V lost 4 bases and J lost 0; bases outside the gene matches: 5. This CDR3 is 17 amino acids long. CDR3 nucleotide sequence: TGCGCCAGCAGCAGGACTAGCGTCTCCTCTGGGGCCAACGTCCTGACTTTC. Residues: CASSRTSVSSGANVLTF.

This clone turned up a few times. The CDR3 coding sequence is TGTGCCAGCTGGACAGGGAGCAATCAGCCCCAGCATTTT. It specifies CASWTGSNQPQHF. The V call is TRBV6-1, the J call TRBJ1-5, with 8 positions matching TRBD1. This CDR3 spans 13 amino acids. Germline V CDR1 and CDR2: MNHNS, SASEGT. The V gene end was trimmed by 8 bases and the J gene end by 1 base; junction bases not matched to a gene: 1.

The rearrangement uses TRBV10-3 and TRBJ1-1, with D unclear. This CDR3 has 12 residues. Per the germline V gene, CDR1 is ENHRY and CDR2 is SYGVKD. The V gene lost 3 bases and the J gene lost 7 bases, with 9 bases spanning the gap. For the CDR3, the DNA is TGTGCCATCAGTGACTTGGGTTTTGAAGCTTTCTTT. Residues: CAISDLGFEAFF.

This clone was observed a handful of times. The chain recombines TRBV7-2 with TRBJ2-3; the D is unclear. The germline CDR1 and CDR2 sequences are SGHTA and FQGNSA. V dropped 5 bases and J dropped 2 bases, with 11 bases sitting between them. The length of the CDR3 is 14 residues. The CDR3 region is CASSPDLVTDTQYF. In DNA form, the CDR3 reads TGTGCCAGCAGCCCGGACCTTGTCACAGATACGCAGTATTTT.

CDR3 nucleotides: TGTGCCAGCAGCTTTCCCCAGGACGGGGTTGACACTGAAGCTTTCTTT. It codes for CASSFPQDGVDTEAFF. V usage is TRBV5-5 and J usage is TRBJ1-1; no definite D call. V was cut by 2 bases and J by 3 bases, with 17 bases left in between. The CDR3 length is 16 residues. Looked up from germline, CDR1 is SGHKS and CDR2 is YYEKEE (reference sequence).

This chain links TRBV7-9 with TRBJ1-5; no clear D gene. The V end was cut by 0 bases, the J end by 3 bases, with 6 bases between. The CDR3 has 14 amino acids. Germline assignment: CDR1 SEHNR and CDR2 FQNEAQ (reference sequence). The CDR3 bases are TGTGCCAGCAGCTTAGCTGGGGACAATCAGCCCCAGCATTTT. As protein: CASSLAGDNQPQHF.

The CDR3 protein is CASSQGPGPLEQPQHF. The CDR3, as DNA: TGCGCCAGCAGCCAGGGGCCGGGACCCCTCGAACAGCCCCAGCATTTT. The chain has TRBV4-1 and TRBJ1-5; D possibly corresponds to TRBD1 (5 bases). This CDR3 is built from 16 residues. The germline gives CDR1 MGHRA, CDR2 YSYEKL. The germline V and J ends were trimmed by 3 bases and 7 bases, with 19 bases remaining between them.

This clone showed up just once. The rearrangement uses TRBV7-9 and TRBJ1-2, with a weak D call TRBD1 (5 bases). From germline, CDR1 is SEHNR and CDR2 FQNEAQ (reference sequence). This CDR3 region has 15 residues. Between the trimmed V and J ends, which lost 3 bases and 6 bases, there was a span of 17 bases. The CDR3 region is CASSFLLLGDNGYTF. The CDR3 bases are TGTGCCAGCAGCTTCCTTCTTCTGGGGGATAATGGCTACACCTTC.

This chain links TRBV5-6 with TRBJ2-7, with 8 bases that match TRBD2. The CDR3 is 14 residues long. Germline V gene lookup returns CDR1 SGHDT and CDR2 YYEEEE. J lost 4 bases, V lost 0 bases, and 3 bases had no gene match. CDR3 sequence: CASSLGVAGYEQYF. The CDR3 nucleotides read TGTGCCAGCAGCTTGGGGGTAGCGGGGTACGAGCAGTACTTC.

This clone was observed a handful of times. The gene calls are TRBV19 and TRBJ1-1, with TRBD1 as a possible D gene (6 bases). V was cut by 6 bases and J by 10 bases, with 15 bases left in between. The V gene's germline CDR1 is LNHDA and CDR2 SQIVND (reference sequence). This CDR3 region has 12 residues. The CDR3 loop is CASSKRQGRAFF. CDR3 DNA sequence: TGTGCCAGTAGCAAAAGGCAGGGGCGAGCTTTCTTT. Filled out from reference TRBV19 and TRBJ1-1, the complete variable domain reads DGGITQSPKYLFRKEGQNVTLSCEQNLNHDAMYWYRQDPGQGLRLIYYSQIVNDFQKGDIAEGYSVSREKKESFPLTVTSAQKNPTAFYLCASSKRQGRAFFGQGTRLTVV.

The chain uses TRBV6-5 and TRBJ2-7; D is undetermined. The germline V gene encodes CDR1 MNHEY and CDR2 SVGAGI. Trimming cost V 0 bases and J 7 bases, with 10 bases left between them. The CDR3 runs to 13 residues. The CDR3 loop reads CASSYSPAREQYF. Here the CDR3 DNA reads TGTGCCAGCAGTTACTCCCCCGCCCGGGAGCAGTACTTC.

The genes are TRBV4-1 and TRBJ1-1; 10 bases align to TRBD1. Trimming at V came to 6 bases and at J to 6 bases, leaving 1 base not matched to a gene. This CDR3 comprises 12 residues. Germline-derived CDR1 and CDR2 are MGHRA and YSYEKL. CDR3 in amino acids: CASRTGGSEAFF. Written as DNA, the CDR3 is TGCGCCAGCAGGACAGGGGGCTCTGAAGCTTTCTTT.

This CDR3 reads CASSLAQGNTEAFF. The CDR3 nucleotides are TGCGCCAGCAGCTTGGCTCAGGGGAACACTGAAGCTTTCTTT. The chain has TRBV5-1 and TRBJ1-1, with a tentative D call TRBD1 (5 bases). Germline V gene lookup returns CDR1 SGHRS and CDR2 YFSETQ. The V and J ends lost 0 bases and 1 base respectively, with 7 bases between them. This CDR3 contains 14 residues.

The rearrangement uses TRBV30 and TRBJ2-4; D ambiguous. Germline V gene sequence: CDR1 GTSNPN, CDR2 SVGIG (reference sequence). V lost 0 bases and J 0 bases, leaving 6 bases between the germline ends. The CDR3 spans 14 residues. CDR3 coding DNA: TGTGCCTGGAGTGTCCCCATAGCCAAAAACATTCAGTACTTC. Protein product: CAWSVPIAKNIQYF.

V gene TRBV18 combines with J gene TRBJ1-1; D not certain. CDR3 length: 15 residues. Trimming cost V 3 bases and J 1 base, with 12 bases left between them. CDR1 is KGHSH, CDR2 LQKENI, per germline. CDR3 DNA sequence: TGTGCCAGCTCACCTAAACTGGACGGGAACACTGAAGCTTTCTTT. Translation gives CASSPKLDGNTEAFF.

This clone was counted once. Other DNA sequences of this sample code for an identical CDR3. This chain links TRBV15 with TRBJ2-2; 8 bases are a match to TRBD2. The V segment lost 0 bases and the J segment 6 bases; nucleotides outside the gene matches: 9. The CDR3 has 17 amino acids. Germline assignment: CDR1 LNHNV and CDR2 YYDKDF (reference sequence). CDR3 in DNA: TGTGCCACCAGCAGAGATGTCAGCGGGAGTTCCGCCGGGGAGCTGTTTTTT. Encoded protein: CATSRDVSGSSAGELFF.

This chain links TRBV2 with TRBJ2-3, with D possibly being TRBD2 (5 bases). This CDR3 spans 15 amino acids. The germline CDR1 and CDR2 sequences are SNHLY and FYNNEI. V was trimmed by 8 bases and J by 0 bases, leaving 15 bases between them. The CDR3 DNA sequence: TGTGCCAGCCGCTCCGGGGAATTGAGCACAGATACGCAGTATTTT. Encoded protein: CASRSGELSTDTQYF.

The V gene is TRBV6-5, the J gene TRBJ2-7; TRBD2 matches 12 bases. Germline CDR1 reads MNHEY; CDR2 reads SVGAGI. This CDR3 has 13 amino acids. Trimming at V came to 8 bases and at J to 1 base, leaving 0 bases not matched to a gene. CDR3 DNA sequence: TGTGCCAGCGGACTAGCGGGATCCTACGAGCAGTACTTC. Encoded protein: CASGLAGSYEQYF.

This clone was seen a handful of times. This rearrangement joins TRBV6-4 to TRBJ2-2; 9 bases are a match to TRBD2. The V and J ends lost 3 bases and 1 base, in that order; junction bases with no gene match: 0. The CDR3 totals 15 residues. Germline CDR1 is MRHNA and CDR2 is SNTAGT. The CDR3: CASSELAGNTGELFF. The CDR3 nucleotides are TGTGCCAGCAGTGAACTAGCGGGGAACACCGGGGAGCTGTTTTTT.

This clone appeared many times. CDR3 nucleotide sequence: TGTGCCAGCATAACCGATGGAGGGAGCTCCTACGAGCAGTACTTC. Protein sequence: CASITDGGSSYEQYF. The rearrangement joins TRBV6-1 to TRBJ2-7, with D perhaps matching TRBD2 (6 bases). CDR3 length: 15 amino acids. Per germline, CDR1 MNHNS and CDR2 SASEGT. V dropped 7 bases and J dropped 0 bases, with 16 bases sitting between them.

This chain connects TRBV7-9 to TRBJ2-7; D call uncertain. The germline V gene encodes CDR1 SEHNR and CDR2 FQNEAQ (reference sequence). This CDR3 has 14 amino acids. V dropped 10 bases and J dropped 2 bases, with 18 bases sitting between them. The CDR3 region is CAIDLVSTAYEQYF. CDR3 DNA: TGTGCCATCGACCTGGTCTCTACAGCCTACGAGCAGTACTTC.

This clone was detected once. The chain couples TRBV27 to TRBJ1-4; D ambiguous. The germline CDR1 and CDR2 sequences are MNHEY and SMNVEV (reference sequence). V was clipped by 9 bases and J by 0 bases, with 8 bases between them. CDR3 length: 13 amino acids. Written as DNA, the CDR3 is TGTGCCAGGGAGGGTGCAACTAATGAAAAACTGTTTTTT. Protein sequence: CAREGATNEKLFF. The whole variable domain, filled in from reference TRBV27 and TRBJ1-4, reads EAQVTQNPRYLITVTGKKLTVTCSQNMNHEYMSWYRQDPGLGLRQIYYSMNVEVTDKGDVPEGYKVSRKEKRNFPLILESPSPNQTSLYFCAREGATNEKLFFGSGTQLSVL.

The chain links TRBV9 to TRBJ2-1; 8 bases align to TRBD1. The CDR3 contains 15 residues. Looked up from germline, CDR1 is SGDLS and CDR2 is YYNGEE. J lost 1 base, V lost 4 bases, and 4 bases had no gene match. The CDR3 sequence: CASSLGTGSYNEQFF. In nucleotides, the CDR3 is TGTGCCAGCAGCCTCGGGACAGGTTCCTACAATGAGCAGTTCTTC.